Below are 26 T cell receptor beta chains sequenced from a single sample in a study of T cell changes during pregnancy in multiple sclerosis. Method: immunoSEQ multiplex PCR; TCRdb's copy keeps in-frame clones and lacks some. Of roughly 53,000 clones in the sample, around 90% are singletons; the top ten hold 2.5% to 3.5%. The sample here was CD8+ T cells from peripheral blood mononuclear cells, taken before pregnancy. The receptors were gathered from a female donor with multiple sclerosis, enrolled in a pregnancy study.

CDR3 DNA: TGTGCCAGCCAGGGGTGGGATGAAAAACTGTTTTTT. Protein product: CASQGWDEKLFF. The chain employs TRBV27 and TRBJ1-4, with a weak D call TRBD1 (6 bases). Trimming removed 8 bases from V and 6 bases from J, with 10 bases in between. Germline CDR1 reads MNHEY; CDR2 reads SMNVEV (reference sequence). CDR3 size: 12 residues.

The chain has TRBV30 and TRBJ1-3, with TRBD1 matching 7 bases. The CDR3 has 16 residues. The germline CDR1 and CDR2 sequences are GTSNPN and SVGIG (reference sequence). V was pared by 1 base and J by 3 bases, with 9 bases of the junction left unmatched. The CDR3 DNA sequence: TGTGCCTGGAGTGGGCGGGACAGTGTTTATGGAAACACCATATATTTT. Protein: CAWSGRDSVYGNTIYF.

V and J are TRBV6-5 and TRBJ1-5; D possibly corresponds to TRBD1 (6 bases). The CDR3 has 13 amino acids. Trimming cost V 2 bases and J 7 bases, with 9 bases left between them. Germline V gene sequence: CDR1 MNHEY, CDR2 SVGAGI. DNA of the CDR3: TGTGCCAGCAGTTACGCCGACAGGCAGCCCCAGCATTTT. Protein sequence: CASSYADRQPQHF.

The CDR3 coding sequence is TGTGCCAGCAGCTTTCAGTTGAACACTGAAGCTTTCTTT. Encoded protein: CASSFQLNTEAFF. The J gene is TRBJ1-1, the V gene TRBV5-6; D is undetermined. Trimming removed 2 bases from V and 0 bases from J, with 5 bases in between. CDR3 length: 13 amino acids. The germline gives CDR1 SGHDT, CDR2 YYEEEE.

This sequence joins TRBV7-2 and TRBJ1-1; a weak D match, TRBD1 (6 bases). V was cut by 5 bases and J by 0 bases, with 22 bases left in between. Germline V gene sequence: CDR1 SGHTA, CDR2 FQGNSA. The CDR3 is made up of 18 amino acids. The CDR3 DNA sequence: TGTGCCAGCAGCGTAGAGGGGGGGTCATGCTGCATGAACACTGAAGCTTTCTTT. It is translated as CASSVEGGSCCMNTEAFF.

This sequence joins TRBV9 and TRBJ2-7; weak D call: TRBD2 (6 bases). There are 13 residues in the CDR3. Between the trimmed V and J ends, which lost 1 base and 1 base, there was a span of 6 bases. Germline CDR1 and CDR2: SGDLS and YYNGEE. CDR3 sequence reads: CASSVRGSYEQYF. CDR3 nucleotide sequence: TGTGCCAGCAGCGTACGGGGGTCCTACGAGCAGTACTTC.

The V call is TRBV9, the J call TRBJ2-7, with 9 positions matching TRBD1. The germline gives CDR1 SGDLS, CDR2 YYNGEE. V lost 2 bases, J lost 10 bases, and 7 bases stayed unmatched. The CDR3 runs 13 residues. The DNA of the CDR3 is TGTGCCAGCAGCGTTGCCGGGACAGGGAGTCAGTACTTC. It translates to CASSVAGTGSQYF.

The rearrangement uses TRBV18 and TRBJ1-2, with 11 bases aligning to TRBD1. The V gene end was trimmed by 0 bases and the J gene end by 4 bases; junction bases not matched to a gene: 4. The CDR3 extends over 16 amino acids. From germline, CDR1 is KGHSH and CDR2 LQKENI. The CDR3 sequence: CASSPPGQGAFYGYTF. The CDR3 region has the DNA TGTGCCAGCTCACCACCTGGACAGGGGGCCTTCTATGGCTACACCTTC. Using reference TRBV18 and TRBJ1-2 for the parts outside the CDR3, the full variable domain is NAGVMQNPRHLVRRRGQEARLRCSPMKGHSHVYWYRQLPEEGLKFMVYLQKENIIDESGMPKERFSAEFPKEGPSILRIQQVVRGDSAAYFCASSPPGQGAFYGYTFGSGTRLTVV.

The J gene is TRBJ2-2, the V gene TRBV29-1; possibly TRBD2 for D (5 bases). V lost 0 bases and J lost 3, with 14 bases in between. Germline V gene lookup returns CDR1 SQVTM and CDR2 ANQGSEA. The CDR3 sequence is 16 residues long. The CDR3 DNA is TGCAGCGTTGAAGAAGGGTCTAGAGGGTACACCGGGGAGCTGTTTTTT. Its protein product is CSVEEGSRGYTGELFF.

This clone was seen only once. The gene calls are TRBV5-4 and TRBJ1-2, with D uncertain. Germline V CDR1 and CDR2: SGHNT, YYREEE (reference sequence). V lost 4 bases to trimming and J lost 4 bases, with 11 bases between them. The CDR3 runs to 13 residues. The CDR3 loop is CASSPDKPYGYTF. The CDR3 coding sequence is TGTGCCAGCAGCCCCGACAAACCCTATGGCTACACCTTC.

The gene calls are TRBV9 and TRBJ2-3; D may be TRBD2 (5 bases). This CDR3 has 14 amino acids. The germline CDR1 and CDR2 sequences are SGDLS and YYNGEE. V was cut by 3 bases and J by 2 bases, with 10 bases left in between. The CDR3 DNA is TGTGCCAGCAGCGCGGGGTCCATCACAGATACGCAGTATTTT. Amino acid sequence: CASSAGSITDTQYF. The whole variable domain, remainder taken from reference TRBV9 and TRBJ2-3, is DSGVTQTPKHLITATGQRVTLRCSPRSGDLSVYWYQQSLDQGLQFLIQYYNGEERAKGNILERFSAQQFPDLHSELNLSSLELGDSALYFCASSAGSITDTQYFGPGTRLTVL.

The chain is built from TRBV4-3 and TRBJ2-1; 7 nucleotides line up with TRBD1. Germline CDR1 LGHNA, CDR2 YSLEER. This CDR3 has 13 amino acids. Trimming at V came to 3 bases and at J to 7 bases, leaving 3 bases not matched to a gene. This chain's CDR3 is CASSHTGENEQFF. DNA for the CDR3: TGCGCCAGCAGCCATACAGGGGAGAATGAGCAGTTCTTC.

This chain links TRBV4-2 with TRBJ1-1, with TRBD1 identical over 8 bases. J was trimmed by 3 bases and V by 2 bases; bases with no gene match: 11. The germline V gene encodes CDR1 LGHNA and CDR2 YNFKEQ. The CDR3 is made up of 17 amino acids. CDR3 DNA: TGTGCCAGCAGCCAAAGGACAGGGACTGCGTCGCACACTGAAGCTTTCTTT. As protein: CASSQRTGTASHTEAFF.

This clone has just one count. V is TRBV4-2 and J is TRBJ2-1; D gene uncertain. Germline V gene data show CDR1 as LGHNA and CDR2 as YNFKEQ. This CDR3 has 13 residues. V lost 5 bases to trimming and J lost 0 bases, with 5 bases between them. The CDR3 loop reads CASSSGSYNEQFF. The DNA for the CDR3 is TGTGCCAGCAGCTCGGGCTCCTACAATGAGCAGTTCTTC.

This sequence joins TRBV6-5 and TRBJ2-5, with 7 bases identical to TRBD1. Germline CDR1 reads MNHEY; CDR2 reads SVGAGI. V shed 2 bases, J shed 1 base, and the junction held 4 bases outside the gene matches. The CDR3 runs to 15 residues. CDR3 in amino acids: CASSYGTVSQETQYF. CDR3 DNA sequence: TGTGCCAGCAGTTACGGGACAGTGAGCCAAGAGACCCAGTACTTC.

The chain is built from TRBV19 and TRBJ1-1; a weak D match, TRBD1 (5 bases). Trimming cost V 3 bases and J 3 bases, with 14 bases left between them. CDR3 length: 15 amino acids. CDR1 is LNHDA, CDR2 SQIVND, per germline (reference sequence). The CDR3 coding sequence is TGTGCCAGTAGTATGGGAACAGGCAGCCACACTGAAGCTTTCTTT. This encodes CASSMGTGSHTEAFF.

V usage is TRBV7-3 and J usage is TRBJ1-1; D is perhaps TRBD1 (5 bases). Deletions cut 4 bases from V and 4 bases from J, with 16 bases between. The CDR3 is made up of 15 amino acids. The germline V gene encodes CDR1 SGHTA and CDR2 FQGTGA. The CDR3 sequence is CASSSHPGSGTEAFF. CDR3 nucleotide sequence: TGTGCCAGCAGCTCACACCCAGGGTCGGGCACTGAAGCTTTCTTT.

The chain employs TRBV9 and TRBJ1-2; the D gene is possibly TRBD1 (6 bases). Germline V CDR1 and CDR2: SGDLS, YYNGEE. The CDR3 is 16 residues long. V was cut by 0 bases and J by 4 bases, with 16 bases left in between. CDR3 residues: CASSVGETGAFYGYTF. The CDR3 nucleotides read TGTGCCAGCAGCGTAGGGGAGACAGGAGCCTTCTATGGCTACACCTTC.

Worth noting for this clone: At one of its ends the junction is not consistent with the germline gene, which may arise from a read error. The chain joins TRBV25-1 to TRBJ1-2; D is undetermined. This CDR3 spans 13 amino acids. Germline CDR1 reads MGHDK; CDR2 reads SYGVNS. The CDR3 nucleotides are TGTGCCAGCAGTGACTCGTCTAATTATGGCTACACCTTC. It translates to CASSDSSNYGYTF.

The chain combines TRBV2 with TRBJ2-3; D might be TRBD2 (5 bases). Germline CDR1 SNHLY, CDR2 FYNNEI. Trimming removed 10 bases at V and 0 bases at J, with 14 bases between. The CDR3 has 14 amino acids. The CDR3 loop reads CATHRGASTDTQYF. DNA for the CDR3: TGTGCCACCCACCGGGGTGCTAGCACAGATACGCAGTATTTT.

This chain connects TRBV5-1 to TRBJ2-2; weak D call: TRBD1 (6 bases). The CDR3 sequence is 15 residues long. V was shortened by 3 bases and J by 0 bases, with 9 bases between the two germline ends. Germline values: CDR1 SGHRS, CDR2 YFSETQ. The CDR3 loop is CASSSWDTNTGELFF. CDR3 coding DNA: TGCGCCAGCAGCTCATGGGACACGAACACCGGGGAGCTGTTTTTT.

The chain recombines TRBV7-9 with TRBJ2-1, with D tentatively TRBD1 (5 bases). Per the germline V gene, CDR1 is SEHNR and CDR2 is FQNEAQ (reference sequence). The V end lost 5 bases, the J end lost 2 bases, and 13 bases lay between the germline ends. The CDR3 contains 15 residues. Here the CDR3 DNA reads TGTGCCAGCAGCCCAGGGTCAGGGCCCTACAATGAGCAGTTCTTC. Protein: CASSPGSGPYNEQFF.

This chain uses TRBV9 with TRBJ1-3, with D uncertain. Trimming removed 3 bases from V and 8 bases from J, with 21 bases in between. Germline V gene data show CDR1 as SGDLS and CDR2 as YYNGEE. There are 16 residues in the CDR3. The CDR3 sequence is CASSEGSPTAADTIYF. The CDR3 DNA is TGTGCCAGCAGCGAGGGATCACCTACGGCAGCGGACACCATATATTTT.

This clone came up once. The V gene is TRBV13, the J gene TRBJ2-5, with 13 bases matching TRBD2. The last part of the DNA fits TRBJ2-7 better; the J call may be wrong. Per the germline V gene, CDR1 is PRHDT and CDR2 is FYEKMQ (reference sequence). The CDR3 totals 18 residues. CDR3 amino acids: CASSERTSGGRSSYEQYF. In DNA, the CDR3 is TGTGCCAGCAGCGAAAGGACTAGCGGGGGCCGTTCCTCCTACGAGCAGTACTTC.

This clone was seen a handful of times. The chain joins TRBV4-2 to TRBJ1-1, with a possible D match to TRBD1 (5 bases). Trimming stripped 4 bases from V and 0 bases from J, with 12 bases between. CDR1 and CDR2 from the germline V gene are LGHNA and YNFKEQ. The CDR3 has 15 residues. The CDR3 region is CASSLPGQMNTEAFF. In DNA, the CDR3 is TGTGCCAGCAGCCTGCCAGGGCAAATGAACACTGAAGCTTTCTTT.

The chain recombines TRBV19 with TRBJ1-1; perhaps TRBD1 as D (5 bases). CDR1 LNHDA and CDR2 SQIVND come from the germline V gene (reference sequence). This CDR3 contains 17 residues. V was pared by 7 bases and J by 3 bases, with 24 bases between. The CDR3 sequence is CASTGFRAQGWHTEAFF. The DNA for the CDR3 is TGTGCCAGTACTGGCTTTCGGGCCCAGGGTTGGCACACTGAAGCTTTCTTT.